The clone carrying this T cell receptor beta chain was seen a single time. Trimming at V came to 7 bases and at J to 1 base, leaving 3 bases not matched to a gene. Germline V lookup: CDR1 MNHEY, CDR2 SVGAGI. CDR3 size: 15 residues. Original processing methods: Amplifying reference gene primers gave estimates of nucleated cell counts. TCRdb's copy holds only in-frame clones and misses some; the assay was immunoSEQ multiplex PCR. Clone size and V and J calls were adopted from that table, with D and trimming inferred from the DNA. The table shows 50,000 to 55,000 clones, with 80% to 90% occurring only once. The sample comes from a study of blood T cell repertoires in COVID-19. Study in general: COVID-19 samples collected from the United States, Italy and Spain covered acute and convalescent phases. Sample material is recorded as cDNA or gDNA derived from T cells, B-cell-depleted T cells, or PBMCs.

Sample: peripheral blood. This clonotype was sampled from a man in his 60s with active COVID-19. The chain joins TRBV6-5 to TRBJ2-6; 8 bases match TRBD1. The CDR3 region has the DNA TGTGCCAGCAACAGACAGGGGTCTGGGGCCAACGTCCTGACTTTC. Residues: CASNRQGSGANVLTF.